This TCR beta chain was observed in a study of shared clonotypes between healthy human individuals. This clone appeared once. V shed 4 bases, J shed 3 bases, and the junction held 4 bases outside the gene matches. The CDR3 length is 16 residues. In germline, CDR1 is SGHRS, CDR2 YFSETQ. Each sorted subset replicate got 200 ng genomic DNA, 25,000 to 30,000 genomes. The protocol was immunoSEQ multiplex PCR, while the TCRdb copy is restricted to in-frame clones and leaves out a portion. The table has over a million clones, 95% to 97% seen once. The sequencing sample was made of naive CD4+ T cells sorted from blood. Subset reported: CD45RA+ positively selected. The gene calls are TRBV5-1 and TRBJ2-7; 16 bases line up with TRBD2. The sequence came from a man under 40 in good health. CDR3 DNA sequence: TGCGCCAGCAGCGCGGGACTAGCGGGAGGGGACTACGAGCAGTACTTC. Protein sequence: CASSAGLAGGDYEQYF.